The 19 T cell receptor beta chains in this list originate from one sample, sequenced in a study of blood T cell repertoires in COVID-19. Assay used: immunoSEQ multiplex PCR; TCRdb lists only in-frame clones, some missing. The profile shows around 250,000 clones, roughly 89% of them singletons. Sequences were obtained from peripheral blood. The receptors here all came from a woman in her 40s who had recovered from COVID-19.

The V gene is TRBV28, the J gene TRBJ1-5; TRBD1 matches at 9 bases. The CDR3 runs 15 residues. The V and J ends lost 7 bases and 2 bases, in that order; junction bases with no gene match: 6. Germline assignment: CDR1 MDHEN and CDR2 SYDVKM. CDR3: CASKKQGAGNQPQHF. CDR3 sequence (DNA): TGTGCCAGCAAAAAACAGGGGGCCGGCAATCAGCCCCAGCATTTT.

The V and J genes are TRBV5-1 and TRBJ2-1; TRBD2 matches at 9 bases. This CDR3 has 15 residues. Per germline, CDR1 SGHRS and CDR2 YFSETQ. V lost 2 bases, J lost 2 bases, and 2 bases stayed unmatched. In DNA, the CDR3 is TGCGCCAGCAGCTTTGTAGCGGGGGCCTACAATGAGCAGTTCTTC. Its translation is CASSFVAGAYNEQFF. The full variable domain, its missing parts supplied by reference TRBV5-1 and TRBJ2-1, is KAGVTQTPRYLIKTRGQQVTLSCSPISGHRSVSWYQQTPGQGLQFLFEYFSETQRNKGNFPGRFSGRQFSNSRSEMNVSTLELGDSALYLCASSFVAGAYNEQFFGPGTRLTVL.

The chain employs TRBV28 and TRBJ2-3; 8 bases align to TRBD2. This CDR3 is built from 14 residues. The V gene end was trimmed by 7 bases and the J gene end by 4 bases; junction bases not matched to a gene: 7. CDR1 and CDR2 (germline): MDHEN, SYDVKM. The CDR3 loop reads CASITGGRPDTQYF. CDR3 bases: TGTGCCAGCATTACGGGGGGGCGACCAGATACGCAGTATTTT. The entire variable domain, with the rest obtained from reference TRBV28 and TRBJ2-3, is as follows: DVKVTQSSRYLVKRTGEKVFLECVQDMDHENMFWYRQDPGLGLRLIYFSYDVKMKEKGDIPEGYSVSREKKERFSLILESASTNQTSMYLCASITGGRPDTQYFGPGTRLTVL.

The V and J genes are TRBV7-9 and TRBJ2-7; a weak D match, TRBD1 (6 bases). CDR1 is SEHNR and CDR2 is FQNEAQ in the germline V gene (reference sequence). The V gene lost 1 base and the J gene lost 3 bases, with 10 bases spanning the gap. CDR3 length: 14 amino acids. The CDR3 sequence is CASSLGTVNYEQYF. In DNA, the CDR3 is TGTGCCAGCAGCTTAGGGACAGTAAACTACGAGCAGTACTTC. The full variable domain, in which reference TRBV7-9 and TRBJ2-7 provide the parts outside the CDR3, is DTGVSQNPRHKITKRGQNVTFRCDPISEHNRLYWYRQTLGQGPEFLTYFQNEAQLEKSRLLSDRFSAERPKGSFSTLEIQRTEQGDSAMYLCASSLGTVNYEQYFGPGTRLTVT.

This clone was observed once. This chain links TRBV27 with TRBJ1-1, with 8 bases that match TRBD1. The CDR3 is 16 amino acids. With 2 bases clipped from V and 4 bases from J, the junction kept 9 bases outside the gene matches. Germline assignment: CDR1 MNHEY and CDR2 SMNVEV (reference sequence). CDR3 in DNA: TGTGCCAGCAGTTTAACCCGCCAGGGGGCAAGCACTGAAGCTTTCTTT. Translated: CASSLTRQGASTEAFF.

This clone was seen only a few times. V gene TRBV7-8 combines with J gene TRBJ1-5; TRBD1 matches 12 bases. Germline CDR1 is SGHVS and CDR2 is FQNEAQ. This CDR3 has 15 amino acids. Trimming removed 5 bases from V and 11 bases from J; junction bases left unmatched: 10. Here the CDR3 reads CASSLGTGGAEAQHF. The CDR3 DNA sequence: TGTGCCAGCAGCCTGGGGACAGGGGGCGCCGAGGCCCAGCATTTT.

The V gene is TRBV2, the J gene TRBJ2-1, with D tentatively TRBD2 (5 bases). In germline, CDR1 is SNHLY, CDR2 FYNNEI. The CDR3 length is 15 residues. V dropped 2 bases and J dropped 2 bases, with 10 bases sitting between them. CDR3 sequence reads: CASSENTGTYNEQFF. CDR3 nucleotide sequence: TGTGCCAGCAGTGAAAACACCGGGACCTACAATGAGCAGTTCTTC. The full variable domain, in which reference TRBV2 and TRBJ2-1 provide the parts outside the CDR3, is EPEVTQTPSHQVTQMGQEVILRCVPISNHLYFYWYRQILGQKVEFLVSFYNNEISEKSEIFDDQFSVERPDGSNFTLKIRSTKLEDSAMYFCASSENTGTYNEQFFGPGTRLTVL.

Regarding this clone: The sample holds other DNA sequences that translate to the same CDR3. The chain carries TRBV6-5 and TRBJ1-1; D remains unclear. The V gene lost 2 bases and the J gene lost 3 bases, with 7 bases spanning the gap. There are 13 residues in the CDR3. The germline V gene encodes CDR1 MNHEY and CDR2 SVGAGI. The CDR3 reads CASSYNRDTEAFF. The CDR3 nucleotides read TGTGCCAGCAGTTACAACAGAGACACTGAAGCTTTCTTT.

V gene TRBV18 combines with J gene TRBJ1-4; TRBD1 aligns across 7 bases. Germline V gives CDR1 KGHSH, CDR2 LQKENI. Trimming removed 4 bases from V and 5 bases from J; junction bases left unmatched: 7. The CDR3 consists of 15 residues. The CDR3: CASSRSTGVNEKLFF. CDR3 DNA sequence: TGTGCCAGCTCACGAAGCACAGGGGTGAATGAAAAACTGTTTTTT.

This clone was picked up one time. The chain employs TRBV2 and TRBJ2-2, with a weak D call TRBD2 (5 bases). The CDR3 sequence is 16 residues long. Germline CDR1 reads SNHLY; CDR2 reads FYNNEI. V gave up 2 bases and J gave up 0 bases, with 10 bases separating them. CDR3 DNA: TGTGCCAGCAGTGAACTGAGGGCTACGAACACCGGGGAGCTGTTTTTT. Translated, it gives CASSELRATNTGELFF.

The chain couples TRBV19 to TRBJ1-1, with no clear D. Germline CDR1 reads LNHDA; CDR2 reads SQIVND (reference sequence). The CDR3 has 15 amino acids. The V and J ends lost 7 bases and 6 bases respectively, with 21 bases between them. CDR3 in DNA: TGTGCCAGTATGTTGGGTTCGGGAGGACGGGCTGAAGCTTTCTTT. Amino acids: CASMLGSGGRAEAFF.

This clone was detected a few times. CDR3 in amino acids: CASSPGGGSPLHF. CDR3 coding DNA: TGTGCCAGCTCACCGGGGGGTGGATCACCCCTCCACTTT. The chain recombines TRBV18 with TRBJ1-6; D might be TRBD1 (5 bases). The length of the CDR3 is 13 residues. CDR1 and CDR2 from the germline V gene are KGHSH and LQKENI. V lost 3 bases and J lost 10, with 10 bases in between. Together with reference TRBV18 and TRBJ1-6, the CDR3 gives the full variable domain: NAGVMQNPRHLVRRRGQEARLRCSPMKGHSHVYWYRQLPEEGLKFMVYLQKENIIDESGMPKERFSAEFPKEGPSILRIQQVVRGDSAAYFCASSPGGGSPLHFGNGTRLTVT.

This chain links TRBV2 with TRBJ2-5; 8 bases map to TRBD1. V dropped 6 bases and J dropped 14; count of bases not matched to a gene: 8. Germline V gives CDR1 SNHLY, CDR2 FYNNEI. CDR3 length: 11 amino acids. In nucleotides, the CDR3 is TGTGCCAGCAGCGACCCGGGACAGGACTACTTC. Its translation is CASSDPGQDYF.

This CDR3 reads CASSERSYEQYF. CDR3 DNA: TGTGCCAGCAGTGAAAGGAGCTACGAGCAGTACTTC. J is TRBJ2-7 and V is TRBV6-1, with D unclear. Trimming removed 2 bases at V and 3 bases at J, with 5 bases between. The CDR3 covers 12 residues. Germline CDR1 and CDR2: MNHNS and SASEGT.

This clone showed up just once. The chain carries TRBV10-3 and TRBJ1-2; 9 bases align to TRBD1. The J segment lost 8 bases and the V segment lost 10 bases, leaving 20 bases of the junction unmatched. Per the germline V gene, CDR1 is ENHRY and CDR2 is SYGVKD. This CDR3 has 16 amino acids. The CDR3 DNA follows: TGTGCCACCTCAGCCCGGACAGGGGCCGAAAGGCCCGGCTACACCTTC. Its protein product is CATSARTGAERPGYTF.

This clone was seen once. The chain joins TRBV28 to TRBJ1-3, with TRBD1 matching over 7 bases. V lost 11 bases to trimming and J lost 0 bases; unmatched junction nucleotides: 7. Germline lookup yields CDR1 MDHEN and CDR2 SYDVKM. There are 14 residues in the CDR3. CDR3 loop: CAGSRGDSGNTIYF. The CDR3 region has the DNA TGTGCCGGAAGCAGGGGGGACTCTGGAAACACCATATATTTT.

The chain joins TRBV7-9 to TRBJ1-6; a possible D gene is TRBD1 (5 bases). The germline V gene has CDR1 SEHNR and CDR2 FQNEAQ (reference sequence). The CDR3 has 18 residues. The ends were cut back, 1 base at V and 0 bases at J, with 13 bases in the middle. CDR3 sequence (DNA): TGTGCCAGCAGCTTAGAGGGGTCCTCATCCTCCTATAATTCACCCCTCCACTTT. Translated: CASSLEGSSSSYNSPLHF.

The gene calls are TRBV10-3 and TRBJ2-5; D remains ambiguous. CDR1 is ENHRY, CDR2 SYGVKD, per germline. This CDR3 contains 14 residues. V was clipped by 0 bases and J by 1 base, with 6 bases between them. CDR3 residues: CAISESLAQETQYF. Here the CDR3 DNA reads TGTGCCATCAGTGAGTCATTAGCCCAAGAGACCCAGTACTTC.

The genes are TRBV5-6 and TRBJ1-1; weak D call: TRBD1 (5 bases). Germline CDR1 reads SGHDT; CDR2 reads YYEEEE. V was shortened by 5 bases and J by 5 bases, with 13 bases between the two germline ends. CDR3 length: 13 residues. CDR3 loop: CASSSYRRTEAFF. In DNA, the CDR3 is TGTGCCAGCAGTTCTTACAGGCGGACTGAAGCTTTCTTT.